This T cell receptor beta chain is drawn from a study of blood T cell repertoires in COVID-19. Background on the study: COVID-19 samples collected from the United States, Italy and Spain covered acute and convalescent phases.

Remarks on this clone: Germline is not matched at one junction end, which may reflect a read error.

This CDR3 comprises 11 residues. Germline V gene sequence: CDR1 DFQATT, CDR2 SNEGSKA (reference sequence). The data were produced by immunoSEQ multiplex PCR, yet TCRdb's version contains in-frame clones alone and is incomplete. The table lists some 200,000 clones, about 88% of them singletons. This rearrangement joins TRBV20-1 to TRBJ1-1, with TRBD1 matching 10 bases. The TCR was taken from a man between 65 and 85 years old with acute or convalescent COVID-19. Sequencing used peripheral blood. CDR3 sequence reads: CSAGDRGPAFF. In DNA form, the CDR3 reads TGCAGTGCTGGAGACAGGGGGCCTGCTTTCTTT.